This T cell receptor beta chain was sequenced in a study of CD8+CD57+ T cells in acquired aplastic anemia. Background on the study: DNA per sorted CD4+ or CD8+ sample ranged about 0.19 to 30 ug, averaging approximately 3.3 ug.

It was genomic DNA that served as the template for profiling TCR beta VDJ and CDR3. TCRdb re-called the reads through MiXCR, storing one row per CDR3 protein. The repertoire holds more than 250,000 distinct CDR3 sequences, with around three fifths as singletons. Overall study findings and caveats: Patients shared about 30 CD8+ CDR3 sequences with controls. Between the patient and control groups, CD8+ Simpson's diversity did not differ significantly.

On this clonotype: Its antigen is still unknown. A read error may account for a junction end that differs from germline.

Germline lookup yields CDR1 SSHAT and CDR2 FNYEAQ (reference sequence). CDR3 size: 16 residues. The source is a human donor with severe aplastic anemia or a healthy control (not recorded which). The V call is TRBV7-7, the J call TRBJ2-5; TRBD2 matches at 10 bases. Material: sorted CD4+, CD8+, or CD8+CD57+ T cells (not recorded which) from PBMCs. CDR3 bases: TGTGCTAGCAGCTTAGGGCTAGCGGGAGACCAAGAGACCCAGTACTTC. Translation: CASSLGLAGDQETQYF. The whole variable domain, remainder taken from reference TRBV7-7 and TRBJ2-5, is GAGVSQSPRYKVTKRGQDVTLRCDPISSHATLYWYQQALGQGPEFLTYFNYEAQPDKSGLPSDRFSAERPEGSISTLTIQRTEQRDSAMYRCASSLGLAGDQETQYFGPGTRLLVL.